Following are 17 T cell receptor beta chains from one sample sequenced in a study of T cells in women clearing cervical HPV infection. The assay was immunoSEQ multiplex PCR, and TCRdb's table has in-frame clones only and misses some. The sample's table shows more than 45,000 clones. The sample consisted of blood buffy coat. These receptor sequences come from a woman between 18 and 70 years old with a cervical HPV16 infection that either progressed to CIN3+ or cleared (not recorded which).

CDR3 in amino acids: CASSILGQGATNEKLFF. The sequenced CDR3 bases are TGTGCCAGTAGTATACTCGGACAGGGTGCAACTAATGAAAAA. J is TRBJ1-4 and V is TRBV19, with 8 bases lining up with TRBD1. The read gets to within 3 residues of the CDR3 end, and the germline J gene fills in the rest. The trim removed 2 bases at V and 0 bases at J, leaving 5 bases unmatched. Germline V gene data show CDR1 as LNHDA and CDR2 as SQIVND (reference sequence). The CDR3 totals 17 residues.

A note on this clone: The CDR3 end lies 3 residues beyond the end of the read and is filled in from the germline J gene. The gene calls are TRBV7-9 and TRBJ2-7; 7 nucleotides agree with TRBD1. The germline gives CDR1 SEHNR, CDR2 FQNEAQ (reference sequence). Germline trimming cut 5 bases from V and 4 bases from J; bases unmatched to any gene: 11. This CDR3 region has 15 residues. The covered CDR3 bases are TGTGCCAGCAGCCCTGGCCGGGACAGACTTTACGAG. Its translation: CASSPGRDRLYE. The complete CDR3 reads CASSPGRDRLYEQYF.

As concerns this clone: From the germline J gene comes the end of the CDR3, since the read stops 3 residues before it. The V and J genes are TRBV6-4 and TRBJ2-3; 7 bases align to TRBD1. The germline CDR1 and CDR2 sequences are MRHNA and SNTAGT. The CDR3 is 14 residues long. V trimming: 4 bases; J trimming: 2 bases; junction bases outside the gene matches: 3. This CDR3 is CASSAQGDTDTQYF. The sequenced part of the CDR3 DNA is TGTGCCAGCAGTGCCCAGGGGGACACAGATACG.

A word on this clone: The read halts 3 residues ahead of the CDR3 end, with the missing end drawn from the germline J gene. This chain uses TRBV20-1 with TRBJ2-1, with D maybe TRBD2 (6 bases). Germline V lookup: CDR1 DFQATT, CDR2 SNEGSKA (reference sequence). V lost 0 bases and J lost 4, with 10 bases in between. The CDR3 sequence is 14 residues long. The DNA read from the CDR3 is TGCAGTGCTAGAGAGGGGGGACGGTACAATGAG. Protein: CSAREGGRYNE. In full, the CDR3 is CSAREGGRYNEQFF.

Details on this clone: The CDR3 goes on 3 residues after the read ends, and that part is filled in from the germline J gene. The chain links TRBV20-1 to TRBJ2-1; 8 positions match TRBD2. Germline CDR1 is DFQATT and CDR2 is SNEGSKA (reference sequence). The junction had 13 bases not matched to a gene; V was cut back by 4 bases and J by 8 bases. The CDR3 has 15 amino acids. The CDR3 sequence: CSANPVAGTGDEQFF. CDR3 bases read: TGCAGTGCTAACCCCGTAGCGGGAACTGGGGATGAG.

The CDR3 sequence is CASRFPGTTLNEQFF. Incomplete CDR3 DNA: TGTGCCAGCAGGTTTCCGGGGACTACCCTCAATGAG. This chain joins TRBV2 and TRBJ2-1; TRBD2 matches 7 bases. The read halts 3 residues ahead of the CDR3 end, with the missing end drawn from the germline J gene. Germline values: CDR1 SNHLY, CDR2 FYNNEI. The trim removed 6 bases at V and 6 bases at J, leaving 11 bases unmatched. This CDR3 contains 15 residues.

Comments on this clone: Read data end 3 residues before the CDR3 end; the end is taken from the germline J gene. The chain recombines TRBV7-2 with TRBJ1-1; 8 positions match TRBD1. V shed 10 bases, J shed 4 bases, and the junction held 11 bases outside the gene matches. Germline assignment: CDR1 SGHTA and CDR2 FQGNSA. CDR3 length: 14 amino acids. This CDR3 reads CANSPGQGPTEAFF. The sequenced CDR3 bases are TGTGCCAACAGTCCAGGACAGGGACCCACTGAA.

As to this clone: The read falls 3 residues short of the CDR3 end, and the missing part is taken from the germline J gene. The J gene is TRBJ1-5, the V gene TRBV2, with 10 bases aligning to TRBD1. CDR1 is SNHLY, CDR2 FYNNEI, per germline. The V segment lost 7 bases and the J segment 4 bases; nucleotides outside the gene matches: 4. The CDR3 sequence is 14 residues long. CDR3 in amino acids: CASNSGQGNQPQHF. The CDR3 bases that were read are TGTGCCAGCAACTCGGGACAGGGGAATCAGCCC.

Points on this clone: With the read ending 3 residues before the CDR3 end, the germline J gene is used to fill in that end. This chain uses TRBV7-3 with TRBJ1-1; 7 bases are a match to TRBD1. The germline gives CDR1 SGHTA, CDR2 FQGTGA. This CDR3 has 14 residues. The V and J ends lost 3 bases and 5 bases, in that order; junction bases with no gene match: 6. CDR3 DNA (partial): TGTGCCAGCAGCTTTAAAGGGGGCGATACTGAA. Translated: CASSFKGGDTE. The whole CDR3 region reads CASSFKGGDTEAFF.

In the case of this clone: From the germline J gene comes the end of the CDR3, since the read stops 3 residues before it. V usage is TRBV14 and J usage is TRBJ2-3; TRBD1 aligns across 7 bases. Per germline, CDR1 SGHDN and CDR2 FVKESK. CDR3 size: 14 residues. V shed 1 base and J 6 bases; nucleotides not matched to a gene: 4. The CDR3: CASSQGDSLDTQYF. The part of the CDR3 DNA that was read is TGTGCCAGCAGCCAAGGGGACAGTTTGGATACG.

As to this clone: The CDR3 is cut off 3 residues early in the read; its end comes from the germline J gene. This rearrangement joins TRBV28 to TRBJ1-5, with D possibly TRBD1 on 6 matching bases. Germline V gene data show CDR1 as MDHEN and CDR2 as SYDVKM. Trimming cost V 5 bases and J 4 bases, with 15 bases left between them. The CDR3 consists of 15 residues. The CDR3 bases that were read are TGTGCCAGCAGTCCCCAGGGGAGCTTAAATCAGCCC. The encoded protein is CASSPQGSLNQP. The whole CDR3 region reads CASSPQGSLNQPQHF.

As for this clone: The CDR3 goes on 3 residues after the read ends, and that part is filled in from the germline J gene. The chain recombines TRBV11-2 with TRBJ1-1; D might be TRBD1 (6 bases). The CDR3 covers 14 residues. Germline V gene lookup returns CDR1 SGHAT and CDR2 FQNNGV. The CDR3 here is CASSLDGQLGEAFF. The sequenced CDR3 bases are TGTGCCAGCAGCTTAGATGGACAGCTGGGCGAA.

A remark on this clone: The read gets to within 3 residues of the CDR3 end, and the germline J gene fills in the rest. The chain combines TRBV20-1 with TRBJ1-2; perhaps TRBD1 as D (5 bases). Germline V gene sequence: CDR1 DFQATT, CDR2 SNEGSKA (reference sequence). The CDR3 has 13 residues. V was clipped by 5 bases and J by 5 bases, with 15 bases between them. This chain's CDR3 is CSALLGGGYGYTF. The DNA read from the CDR3 is TGCAGTGCTCTTCTCGGGGGTGGATATGGC.

On this clone itself: The read ends 3 residues before the CDR3 terminus; that terminus is restored from the germline J gene. The chain has TRBV10-1 and TRBJ2-7, with TRBD2 identical over 8 bases. V dropped 3 bases and J dropped 3; count of bases not matched to a gene: 13. The CDR3 has 17 amino acids. Germline CDR1 is WNHNN and CDR2 is SYGVQD (reference sequence). The CDR3 region is CASSEGVGTRSHYEQYF. The CDR3 DNA, read in part, is TGCGCCAGCAGTGAAGGTGTGGGGACTAGGTCCCACTACGAG.

About this clone itself: The CDR3 extends 3 residues past the end of the read, so its final part is completed from the germline J gene. This sequence joins TRBV2 and TRBJ1-1; no definite D call. Germline assignment: CDR1 SNHLY and CDR2 FYNNEI. This CDR3 spans 13 amino acids. Trimming shortened V by 6 bases and J by 5 bases, and 13 bases separated the two germline ends. The sequenced CDR3 bases are TGTGCCAGCAGCCCCCCGCCAGCGACTGAA. Protein sequence: CASSPPPATE. The whole CDR3 protein is CASSPPPATEAFF.

A remark on this clone: The read gets to within 3 residues of the CDR3 end, and the germline J gene fills in the rest. The chain recombines TRBV30 with TRBJ1-5; D gene uncertain. Deletions cut 3 bases from V and 2 bases from J, with 5 bases between. CDR1 GTSNPN and CDR2 SVGIG come from the germline V gene (reference sequence). The CDR3 runs to 12 residues. This CDR3 is CAWRHGNQPQHF. The CDR3 DNA, read in part, is TGTGCCTGGAGACATGGCAATCAGCCC.

A note on this clone: The read ends 3 residues early relative to the CDR3; the germline J gene fills the gap. This sequence joins TRBV15 and TRBJ2-7; the D gene is possibly TRBD1 (5 bases). V dropped 3 bases and J dropped 0 bases, with 9 bases sitting between them. The CDR3 loop spans 14 amino acids. Germline CDR1 LNHNV, CDR2 YYDKDF (reference sequence). The CDR3 reads CATSRSQGSYEQYF. The CDR3 bases that were read are TGTGCCACCAGCAGGAGTCAGGGCTCCTACGAG. The whole variable domain, filled in from reference TRBV15 and TRBJ2-7, reads DAMVIQNPRYQVTQFGKPVTLSCSQTLNHNVMYWYQQKSSQAPKLLFHYYDKDFNNEADTPDNFQSRRPNTSFCFLDIRSPGLGDTAMYLCATSRSQGSYEQYFGPGTRLTVT.